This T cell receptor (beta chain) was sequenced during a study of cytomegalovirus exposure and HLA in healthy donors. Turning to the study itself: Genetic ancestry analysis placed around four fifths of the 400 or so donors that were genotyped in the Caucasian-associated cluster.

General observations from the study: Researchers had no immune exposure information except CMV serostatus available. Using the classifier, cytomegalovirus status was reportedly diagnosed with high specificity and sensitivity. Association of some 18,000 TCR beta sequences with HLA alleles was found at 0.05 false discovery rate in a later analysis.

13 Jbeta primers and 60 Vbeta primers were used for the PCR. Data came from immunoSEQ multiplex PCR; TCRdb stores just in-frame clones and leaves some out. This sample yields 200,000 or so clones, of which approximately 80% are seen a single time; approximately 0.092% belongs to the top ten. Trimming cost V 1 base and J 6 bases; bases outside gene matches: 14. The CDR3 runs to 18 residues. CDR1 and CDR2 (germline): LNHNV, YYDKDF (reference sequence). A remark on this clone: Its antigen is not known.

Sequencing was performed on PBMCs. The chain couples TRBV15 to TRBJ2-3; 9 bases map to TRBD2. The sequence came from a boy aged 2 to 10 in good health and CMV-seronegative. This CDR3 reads CATSRAGGLALLTDTQYF. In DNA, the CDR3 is TGTGCCACCAGCAGAGCAGGGGGACTAGCCTTACTGACGGATACGCAGTATTTT.